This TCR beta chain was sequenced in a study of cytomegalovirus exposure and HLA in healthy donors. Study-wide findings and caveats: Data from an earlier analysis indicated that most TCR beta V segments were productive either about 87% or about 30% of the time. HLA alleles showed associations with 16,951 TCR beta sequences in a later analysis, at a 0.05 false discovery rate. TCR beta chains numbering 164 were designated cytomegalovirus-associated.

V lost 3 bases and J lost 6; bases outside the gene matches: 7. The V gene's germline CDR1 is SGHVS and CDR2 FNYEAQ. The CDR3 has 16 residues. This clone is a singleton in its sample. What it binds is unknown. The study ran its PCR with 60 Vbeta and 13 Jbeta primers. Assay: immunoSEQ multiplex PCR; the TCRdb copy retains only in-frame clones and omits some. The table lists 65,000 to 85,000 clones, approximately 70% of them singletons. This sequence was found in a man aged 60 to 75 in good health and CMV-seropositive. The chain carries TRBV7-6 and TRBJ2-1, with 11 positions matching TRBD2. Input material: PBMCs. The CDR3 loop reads CASSLLAGGQGNEQFF. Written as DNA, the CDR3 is TGTGCCAGCAGCTTGCTAGCGGGGGGCCAGGGCAATGAGCAGTTCTTC.